These 22 T cell receptor beta chains originate from one sample sequenced in a study of Graves' ophthalmopathy and Graves' hyperthyroidism. For repertoire sequencing, the TCR beta CDR3 regions were amplified from RNA transcripts. Following a first-round RT-PCR that used HTBI primers, a second-round multiplex PCR was carried out. TCRdb re-derived calls from the multiplex PCR reads in MiXCR, one entry per CDR3 protein. The profile shows about 600,000 distinct CDR3 sequences, 35% to 45% of them singletons. The sequenced material came from peripheral blood or thyroid tissue (not recorded which). The receptors come from an adult man with Graves' hyperthyroidism.

A single count supports this clonotype. The chain couples TRBV7-6 to TRBJ2-2, with 10 bases aligning to TRBD2. Per the germline V gene, CDR1 is SGHVS and CDR2 is FNYEAQ. There are 16 residues in the CDR3. After removal of 5 bases from V and 2 bases from J, the junction contained 5 bases not matched to a gene. The CDR3: CASSRIAGGNTGELFF. CDR3 sequence (DNA): TGTGCCAGCAGCCGTATAGCGGGGGGTAACACCGGGGAGCTGTTTTTT.

This clonotype was observed at least ten times. The CDR3 nucleotides are TGTGCCAGCAGTGAGGGGGGTGGCAATTCACCCCTCCACTTT. Translating gives CASSEGGGNSPLHF. J is TRBJ1-6 and V is TRBV25-1, with D perhaps TRBD1 (5 bases). This CDR3 region has 14 residues. The V gene's germline CDR1 is MGHDK and CDR2 SYGVNS. Trimming removed 3 bases at V and 7 bases at J, with 10 bases between.

The sample holds many counts of this clonotype. This chain links TRBV7-2 with TRBJ2-2; 7 bases are a match to TRBD2. Germline V gene sequence: CDR1 SGHTA, CDR2 FQGNSA. The CDR3 spans 15 residues. The V gene end was trimmed by 7 bases and the J gene end by 4 bases; junction bases not matched to a gene: 9. As DNA, the CDR3 is TGTGCCAGCATACCTAGAGGGAGGGCCACCGGGGAGCTGTTTTTT. Translating gives CASIPRGRATGELFF. Supplemented by reference TRBV7-2 and TRBJ2-2, the full variable domain reads GAGVSQSPSNKVTEKGKDVELRCDPISGHTALYWYRQSLGQGLEFLIYFQGNSAPDKSGLPSDRFSAERTGGSVSTLTIQRTQQEDSAVYLCASIPRGRATGELFFGEGSRLTVL.

The V call is TRBV2, the J call TRBJ1-3, with unresolved D. Trimming removed 1 base at V and 7 bases at J, with 5 bases between. In germline, CDR1 is SNHLY, CDR2 FYNNEI. This CDR3 is 12 amino acids long. CDR3 nucleotides: TGTGCCAGCAGTGAAGGGGCGAACACCATATATTTT. Translated: CASSEGANTIYF. Complete variable domain (other parts from reference TRBV2 and TRBJ1-3): EPEVTQTPSHQVTQMGQEVILRCVPISNHLYFYWYRQILGQKVEFLVSFYNNEISEKSEIFDDQFSVERPDGSNFTLKIRSTKLEDSAMYFCASSEGANTIYFGEGSWLTVV.

The chain has TRBV2 and TRBJ1-1; a weak D match, TRBD1 (5 bases). V was shortened by 8 bases and J by 6 bases, with 13 bases between the two germline ends. This CDR3 region has 12 residues. The germline V gene encodes CDR1 SNHLY and CDR2 FYNNEI. CDR3: CASRGGTPEAFF. The CDR3 bases are TGTGCCAGCCGCGGGGGAACCCCTGAAGCTTTCTTT.

With respect to this clonotype: As the CDR3 is not closed by the conserved phenylalanine or tryptophan, this likely results from a read error. This rearrangement joins TRBV7-2 to TRBJ1-5; D remains ambiguous. V lost 0 bases to trimming and J lost 3 bases, with 9 bases between them. Germline V gene data show CDR1 as SGHTA and CDR2 as FQGNSA. The CDR3 spans 15 residues. The CDR3 is CASSLAGVSNQPQHS. The CDR3 DNA reads TGTGCCAGCAGCTTAGCGGGAGTGTCCAATCAGCCCCAGCATTCT.

The CDR3 region is CASSEQAGITNYGYTF. CDR3 in DNA: TGTGCCAGCAGTGAACAGGCAGGGATTACTAACTATGGCTACACCTTC. The genes are TRBV6-6 and TRBJ1-2; D may be TRBD1 (5 bases). The CDR3 is 16 residues long. Trimming removed 5 bases at V and 0 bases at J, with 16 bases between. CDR1 MNHNY and CDR2 SVGAGI come from the germline V gene (reference sequence).

The rearrangement links TRBV5-6 to TRBJ2-5; 7 nucleotides line up with TRBD2. V was clipped by 5 bases and J by 0 bases; unmatched bases: 10. Per germline, CDR1 SGHDT and CDR2 YYEEEE. The CDR3 is 16 residues long. In DNA form, the CDR3 reads TGTGCCAGCAGTGACTCGGGACTACGATACCAAGAGACCCAGTACTTC. Protein: CASSDSGLRYQETQYF.

This clonotype was recorded a few times. The rearrangement joins TRBV19 to TRBJ1-1; D may be TRBD1 (5 bases). Per germline, CDR1 LNHDA and CDR2 SQIVND (reference sequence). Trimming pared 5 bases from V and 8 bases from J, leaving 15 bases between. CDR3 length equals 13 residues. The CDR3 DNA sequence: TGTGCCAGTAGTTGGACTCCGTGGGGGGAAGCTTTCTTT. Translated, it gives CASSWTPWGEAFF.

This clonotype was seen many times. The V gene is TRBV2, the J gene TRBJ1-3, with no clear D. In germline, CDR1 is SNHLY, CDR2 FYNNEI. Trimming stripped 3 bases from V and 0 bases from J, with 9 bases between. The CDR3 extends over 15 amino acids. The CDR3 sequence is CASSDEWYSGNTIYF. CDR3 sequence (DNA): TGTGCCAGCAGTGATGAGTGGTACTCTGGAAACACCATATATTTT.

This clonotype was counted ten times or more. J is TRBJ1-6 and V is TRBV18; 7 bases are a match to TRBD1. Germline V gene sequence: CDR1 KGHSH, CDR2 LQKENI. This CDR3 contains 13 residues. V was pared by 8 bases and J by 6 bases, with 4 bases of the junction left unmatched. The CDR3: CASRDSPNSPLHF. As DNA, the CDR3 is TGTGCCAGCCGGGACAGCCCTAATTCACCCCTCCACTTT.

This clonotype has a count of ten or more. The chain uses TRBV12-3 or TRBV12-4 and TRBJ1-2; 7 bases fit TRBD1. The CDR3 totals 15 residues. With 3 bases clipped from V and 8 bases from J, the junction kept 12 bases outside the gene matches. This chain's CDR3 is CASSLPRGRGAGYTF. CDR3 bases: TGTGCCAGCAGTTTGCCGAGGGGGCGAGGGGCCGGCTACACCTTC.

This clonotype has a count of ten or more. CDR3 nucleotide sequence: TGCAGTGCTAGCGTCGGCCCAAATTCACCCCTCCACTTT. The encoded protein is CSASVGPNSPLHF. The J gene is TRBJ1-6, the V gene TRBV20-1; D remains unclear. The CDR3 is 13 residues long. The V gene's germline CDR1 is DFQATT and CDR2 SNEGSKA (reference sequence). The V and J ends lost 3 bases and 7 bases respectively, with 10 bases between them.

For this clonotype: This may come from a read error, since a much larger clone is one base off. CDR3 DNA: TGTGCCAGCAGTTTATTCTGGGGGGAGACCCAGCACTTC. Its protein is CASSLFWGETQHF. The rearrangement uses TRBV27 and TRBJ2-5; D possibly corresponds to TRBD2 (6 bases). Germline CDR1 MNHEY, CDR2 SMNVEV (reference sequence). The CDR3 sequence is 13 residues long.

On this clonotype itself: A much larger clone differs by one base, so this may be a read error. This chain links TRBV6-5 with TRBJ1-5; 8 nucleotides align to TRBD1. The CDR3 contains 15 residues. The ends lost 2 bases at V and 0 bases at J; junction bases unmatched: 0. Germline V gene sequence: CDR1 MNHEY, CDR2 SVGAGI. The CDR3 region has the DNA TGTGCCAGCAGTTACCAGGGGGCTAGCAATCAGCCCCAGCATTTT. Residues: CASSYQGASNQPQHF.

The genes are TRBV29-1 and TRBJ2-3; D might be TRBD2 (6 bases). The CDR3 is 15 residues long. The V and J ends lost 4 bases and 6 bases respectively, with 20 bases between them. Germline V lookup: CDR1 SQVTM, CDR2 ANQGSEA. The CDR3 DNA follows: TGCAGCGTTGTGGAGGGTGGGGGATACACTGATACGCAGTATTTT. Its protein product is CSVVEGGGYTDTQYF.

This chain links TRBV16 with TRBJ1-2, with D unresolved. Per the germline V gene, CDR1 is KGHSY and CDR2 is FQNENV. The CDR3 runs to 14 residues. The V gene lost 1 base and the J gene lost 7 bases, with 13 bases spanning the gap. CDR3 bases: TGTGCCAGCAGCCAATTTTCGGCATCTAGTGGCTACACCTTC. It codes for CASSQFSASSGYTF.

In the case of this clonotype: A read error is possible here, since a much larger clone lies one base away. J is TRBJ2-7 and V is TRBV14; D is perhaps TRBD1 (6 bases). The germline V gene encodes CDR1 SGHDN and CDR2 FVKESK. The CDR3 spans 14 residues. V shed 0 bases and J shed 6 bases, with 12 bases lying between them. The CDR3 sequence: CASSQETGGREQYF. The CDR3 nucleotides are TGTGCCAGCAGCCAAGAAACTGGGGGCCGCGAGCAGTACTTC.

About this clonotype itself: This CDR3 is missing its conserved last phenylalanine or tryptophan, likely due to a read error. The DNA is omitted, as the CDR3 cannot be located on it reliably, and the CDR3 follows TCRdb's listing. The V gene is TRBV10-3, the J gene TRBJ1-2. Germline V lookup: CDR1 ENHRY, CDR2 SYGVKD. A total of 8 residues make up the CDR3, ends included. The CDR3 here is CAISESTL.

This CDR3 reads CASRSHGGNEKLFF. CDR3 nucleotide sequence: TGTGCCAGCCGTTCTCACGGGGGGAATGAAAAACTGTTTTTT. This sequence joins TRBV24-1 and TRBJ1-4, with D possibly being TRBD1 (5 bases). Trimming removed 11 bases at V and 5 bases at J, with 17 bases between. CDR3 size: 14 residues. From germline, CDR1 is KGHDR and CDR2 SFDVKD.

This clonotype showed up many times. CDR3 in amino acids: CSVEDWDLEQYF. DNA of the CDR3: TGCAGCGTTGAAGATTGGGACCTAGAGCAGTACTTC. The rearrangement joins TRBV29-1 to TRBJ2-7, with D perhaps assigned TRBD1 or TRBD2 (5 bases each). This CDR3 region has 12 residues. V was trimmed by 0 bases and J by 7 bases, leaving 10 bases between them. Germline values: CDR1 SQVTM, CDR2 ANQGSEA.

This clonotype appeared a few times. The chain couples TRBV12-5 to TRBJ1-6; D gene ambiguous. Germline CDR1 reads LGHNT; CDR2 reads FRNRAP. This CDR3 has 20 amino acids. In DNA form, the CDR3 reads TGTGCCAGCAGCATACGAAGACATTTTCAAGATCGCTCCTATAATTCACCCCTCCACTTT. Translated, it gives CASSIRRHFQDRSYNSPLHF.